The present T cell receptor (beta chain) was sequenced within a study of T cell responses to AZD1222 COVID-19 vaccine. Study findings and constraints: Clonal diversity was possibly underestimated; the donors were predominantly white British and more often female. Of the AZD1222 recipients, only five to seven were seropositive at baseline.

V lost 3 bases to trimming and J lost 2 bases; unmatched junction nucleotides: 10. This CDR3 spans 18 amino acids. The germline V gene has CDR1 LGHDT and CDR2 YNNKEL (reference sequence). Profiling relied on immunoSEQ multiplex PCR, and the TCRdb table lists in-frame clones only, not all of them. The sample holds over 150,000 clones; around 90% are singletons and the top ten take roughly 6%. A note on this clone: Antigen unknown.

This chain connects TRBV3-1 (or the pseudogene TRBV3-2) to TRBJ2-5; TRBD2 agrees at 12 bases. The specimen was peripheral blood, collected on day 0 of AZD1222 vaccination. The TCR sequence derives from an adult in good health. The CDR3 sequence is CASSHSLAGGLGQETQYF. The CDR3 nucleotides read TGTGCCAGCAGCCATAGCCTAGCGGGAGGGCTGGGGCAAGAGACCCAGTACTTC.